Below, 9 T cell receptor beta chains from the same sample are listed, as sequenced in a study of shared clonotypes between healthy human individuals. TCRdb's copy holds only in-frame clones and misses some; the assay was immunoSEQ multiplex PCR. The sample lists some 1,900,000 clones, roughly 94% seen once, with approximately 1% in the top ten. CD8 cells regarded as naive lacked CD45RO, were positively chosen for CCR7, and omitted terminally differentiated effector memory CD45RA+ cells. Material: naive CD8+ T cells sorted from blood. The receptors shown here come from a man between 18 and 35 years old in good health.

The chain has TRBV9 and TRBJ2-2; TRBD2 matches 8 bases. V lost 3 bases and J lost 8; bases outside the gene matches: 9. This CDR3 has 15 residues. CDR1 is SGDLS and CDR2 is YYNGEE in the germline V gene. The CDR3 sequence: CASSGLGTRWGELFF. DNA of the CDR3: TGTGCCAGCAGCGGACTAGGGACTAGGTGGGGGGAGCTGTTTTTT.

This clone came up once. V is TRBV28 and J is TRBJ2-7; tentative D call: TRBD2 (5 bases). The germline V gene encodes CDR1 MDHEN and CDR2 SYDVKM. The CDR3 covers 14 residues. V was cut by 7 bases and J by 1 base, with 14 bases left in between. As DNA, the CDR3 is TGTGCCAGCACCCCGGCCAGCGGATCCTACGAGCAGTACTTC. It yields the protein CASTPASGSYEQYF.

This sequence joins TRBV7-6 and TRBJ1-6; 9 bases fit TRBD1. After removal of 8 bases from V and 7 bases from J, the junction contained 3 bases not matched to a gene. Looked up from germline, CDR1 is SGHVS and CDR2 is FNYEAQ. The CDR3 runs 13 residues. As DNA, the CDR3 is TGTGCCAGCGGGACAGGGACAAATTCACCCCTCCACTTT. Its protein product is CASGTGTNSPLHF. Together with reference TRBV7-6 and TRBJ1-6, the CDR3 gives the full variable domain: GAGVSQSPRYKVTKRGQDVALRCDPISGHVSLYWYRQALGQGPEFLTYFNYEAQQDKSGLPNDRFSAERPEGSISTLTIQRTEQRDSAMYRCASGTGTNSPLHFGNGTRLTVT.

The rearrangement joins TRBV19 to TRBJ1-1; a possible D gene is TRBD1 (5 bases). Germline V gives CDR1 LNHDA, CDR2 SQIVND (reference sequence). The CDR3 spans 16 residues. The ends were cut back, 0 bases at V and 0 bases at J, with 11 bases in the middle. The CDR3 reads CASSIEGGTVNTEAFF. The CDR3 DNA reads as TGTGCCAGTAGTATAGAGGGGGGAACGGTGAACACTGAAGCTTTCTTT.

The rearrangement uses TRBV25-1 and TRBJ2-1; perhaps TRBD2 as D (6 bases). CDR3 length equals 15 residues. V was clipped by 4 bases and J by 2 bases, with 12 bases between them. Germline V gives CDR1 MGHDK, CDR2 SYGVNS. CDR3 nucleotides: TGTGCCAGCAGTGTCACCGGGACTCCCTACAATGAGCAGTTCTTC. Translation gives CASSVTGTPYNEQFF.

This chain links TRBV2 with TRBJ2-5, with no clear D. CDR1 SNHLY and CDR2 FYNNEI come from the germline V gene. The CDR3 contains 14 residues. The V and J ends lost 0 bases and 0 bases respectively, with 5 bases between them. CDR3 nucleotides: TGTGCCAGCAGTGAAGCAGACTACCAAGAGACCCAGTACTTC. Translated, it gives CASSEADYQETQYF.

About this clone: The sample contains more than one DNA sequence encoding this CDR3. The gene calls are TRBV27 and TRBJ2-7, with no clear D. The CDR3 consists of 13 residues. Trimming stripped 2 bases from V and 3 bases from J, with 8 bases between. The germline V gene encodes CDR1 MNHEY and CDR2 SMNVEV (reference sequence). This CDR3 reads CASSLGPRYEQYF. The DNA of the CDR3 is TGTGCCAGCAGTTTAGGGCCCCGCTACGAGCAGTACTTC.

The rearrangement uses TRBV9 and TRBJ2-2, with TRBD2 matching 8 bases. V was clipped by 0 bases and J by 8 bases; unmatched bases: 6. Germline lookup yields CDR1 SGDLS and CDR2 YYNGEE. This CDR3 has 15 residues. CDR3: CASSVVSGGGGELFF. CDR3 nucleotides: TGTGCCAGCAGCGTAGTAAGCGGGGGAGGTGGGGAGCTGTTTTTT.

This clone was counted a single time. The chain recombines TRBV27 with TRBJ1-6; no clear D gene. The CDR3 runs to 15 residues. Trimming stripped 4 bases from V and 6 bases from J, with 13 bases between. Germline V CDR1 and CDR2: MNHEY, SMNVEV (reference sequence). The CDR3 DNA sequence: TGTGCCAGCAGTTGGGCGACGGAGGGTAATTCACCCCTCCACTTT. Its translation is CASSWATEGNSPLHF.